The next 29 T cell receptor beta chains were all read from a single sample in a study of blood T cell repertoires in COVID-19. Sequencing used immunoSEQ multiplex PCR; TCRdb keeps in-frame clones, though not all of them. The sample carries some 110,000 clones, about four fifths recorded once. Sequences were obtained from peripheral blood. The receptors derive from a man aged 55 to 69 with acute or convalescent COVID-19.

The V and J genes are TRBV3-1 (or the pseudogene TRBV3-2) and TRBJ1-6; TRBD1 is a possible D gene (6 bases). The V gene's germline CDR1 is LGHDT and CDR2 YNNKEL (reference sequence). The CDR3 loop spans 18 amino acids. Trimming removed 5 bases at V and 0 bases at J, with 17 bases between. The CDR3, as DNA: TGTGCCAGCAGCACCCGACAGGAGACGAGCTCCTATAATTCACCCCTCCACTTT. Its translation: CASSTRQETSSYNSPLHF.

This clone came up a few times. J is TRBJ1-1 and V is TRBV30; D ambiguous. This CDR3 contains 11 residues. Per the germline V gene, CDR1 is GTSNPN and CDR2 is SVGIG (reference sequence). V lost 3 bases, J lost 7 bases, and 9 bases lay in between. The CDR3 coding sequence is TGTGCCTGGAGCCCTAGATTTGAAGCTTTCTTT. It encodes CAWSPRFEAFF.

The rearrangement joins TRBV6-2 or TRBV6-3 to TRBJ2-3; D might be TRBD2 (6 bases). Per the germline V gene, CDR1 is MNHEY and CDR2 is SVGEGT. The CDR3 contains 19 residues. V gave up 0 bases and J gave up 0 bases, with 19 bases separating them. The DNA of the CDR3 is TGTGCCAGCAGTTACTCGTCTCAGCGGGTGCATTCTAGCACAGATACGCAGTATTTT. This codes for CASSYSSQRVHSSTDTQYF.

This chain connects TRBV15 to TRBJ2-3; maybe TRBD1 (5 bases). There are 16 residues in the CDR3. Trimming pared 3 bases from V and 0 bases from J, leaving 13 bases between. Germline V gene sequence: CDR1 LNHNV, CDR2 YYDKDF (reference sequence). The CDR3 region has the DNA TGTGCCACCAGCAGGGACAAGGCCTCTAGCACAGATACGCAGTATTTT. The encoded protein is CATSRDKASSTDTQYF.

This sequence joins TRBV19 and TRBJ1-5; maybe TRBD1 (5 bases). In germline, CDR1 is LNHDA, CDR2 SQIVND (reference sequence). V lost 5 bases and J 7 bases, leaving 18 bases between the germline ends. The length of the CDR3 is 15 residues. For the CDR3, the DNA is TGTGCCAGTAGTGCCCGGGACGGGAGGGTACAGCCCCAGCATTTT. Translation gives CASSARDGRVQPQHF.

V is TRBV19 and J is TRBJ2-6; TRBD2 is a possible D gene (5 bases). V was shortened by 5 bases and J by 1 base, with 21 bases between the two germline ends. Germline V CDR1 and CDR2: LNHDA, SQIVND (reference sequence). This CDR3 region has 19 residues. The CDR3 coding sequence is TGTGCCAGTAGTCCCGAGGGTCCTACTTTATGGTCTGGGGCCAACGTCCTGACTTTC. This encodes CASSPEGPTLWSGANVLTF.

In DNA form, the CDR3 reads TGTGCCAGCAGCGTAAATCAACTAACAGGTGGCTACACCTTC. It codes for CASSVNQLTGGYTF. V gene TRBV9 combines with J gene TRBJ1-2, with D possibly being TRBD1 (5 bases). V lost 1 base and J 7 bases, leaving 14 bases between the germline ends. CDR1 is SGDLS, CDR2 YYNGEE, per germline. The length of the CDR3 is 14 residues.

The chain couples TRBV24-1 to TRBJ1-3; D call uncertain. The CDR3 has 14 residues. Germline lookup yields CDR1 KGHDR and CDR2 SFDVKD. V shed 10 bases and J shed 0 bases, with 12 bases lying between them. The CDR3 is CATEDGSSGNTIYF. The DNA for the CDR3 is TGTGCCACTGAGGACGGGAGCTCTGGAAACACCATATATTTT.

The DNA for the CDR3 is TGTGCCAGCAGCTTAAATGGAGGCGGACAGATGAACACCGGGGAGCTGTTTTTT. As protein: CASSLNGGGQMNTGELFF. The genes are TRBV7-3 and TRBJ2-2; D might be TRBD1 (6 bases). This CDR3 is 18 amino acids long. V lost 1 base and J 1 base, leaving 16 bases between the germline ends. The germline CDR1 and CDR2 sequences are SGHTA and FQGTGA.

The chain combines TRBV10-3 with TRBJ1-5, with 8 bases that match TRBD1. Germline CDR1 is ENHRY and CDR2 is SYGVKD. V was pared by 2 bases and J by 0 bases, with 3 bases of the junction left unmatched. CDR3 length equals 16 residues. The CDR3 sequence: CAISEQGAISNQPQHF. Written as DNA, the CDR3 is TGTGCCATCAGTGAGCAGGGGGCGATTAGCAATCAGCCCCAGCATTTT.

In this sample, this clone turned up a few times. The CDR3 loop reads CASSLPGLASYEQYF. The CDR3 nucleotides read TGTGCCAGCAGCTTGCCGGGACTAGCATCCTACGAGCAGTACTTC. This sequence joins TRBV5-4 and TRBJ2-7; 9 bases agree with TRBD2. The CDR3 has 15 residues. In germline, CDR1 is SGHNT, CDR2 YYREEE (reference sequence). The junction had 3 bases not matched to a gene; V was cut back by 1 base and J by 1 base.

The chain combines TRBV6-5 with TRBJ1-6; D not certain. The germline V gene encodes CDR1 MNHEY and CDR2 SVGAGI. Trimming removed 2 bases at V and 5 bases at J, with 7 bases between. The CDR3 is made up of 14 amino acids. The CDR3 DNA follows: TGTGCCAGCAGTTACACCCAGGATAATTCACCCCTCCACTTT. Translating it yields CASSYTQDNSPLHF.

V usage is TRBV27 and J usage is TRBJ1-5; TRBD1 is a possible D gene (6 bases). CDR1 is MNHEY, CDR2 SMNVEV, per germline (reference sequence). CDR3 length equals 15 residues. Trimming removed 0 bases at V and 7 bases at J, with 13 bases between. The CDR3 reads CASSLSMAGVQPQHF. The CDR3 nucleotides read TGTGCCAGCAGTTTATCGATGGCAGGGGTACAGCCCCAGCATTTT.

This clone was detected once. The V call is TRBV7-9, the J call TRBJ1-2; 7 bases line up with TRBD1. V lost 5 bases, J lost 4 bases, and 7 bases stayed unmatched. CDR1 is SEHNR, CDR2 FQNEAQ, per germline (reference sequence). This CDR3 has 14 amino acids. The CDR3 spells CASSPTTGFYGYTF. DNA for the CDR3: TGTGCCAGCAGCCCCACGACAGGGTTCTATGGCTACACCTTC.

This clone appeared once. Other nucleotide sequences from this sample produce the same CDR3. The rearrangement joins TRBV9 to TRBJ1-3; 7 bases map to TRBD1. The CDR3 spans 16 residues. V lost 0 bases and J lost 2; bases outside the gene matches: 5. Germline CDR1 is SGDLS and CDR2 is YYNGEE. This CDR3 is CASSVATGEAGNTIYF. Written as DNA, the CDR3 is TGTGCCAGCAGCGTAGCTACAGGGGAGGCTGGAAACACCATATATTTT.

This clone has a single count. This sequence joins TRBV29-1 and TRBJ2-7, with 8 nucleotides matching TRBD2. The CDR3 runs 15 residues. J was trimmed by 1 base and V by 0 bases; bases with no gene match: 5. Germline V gene lookup returns CDR1 SQVTM and CDR2 ANQGSEA. In DNA, the CDR3 is TGCAGCGTTGAAGAAGGCGGGGGGCAATCCTACGAGCAGTACTTC. Translated, it gives CSVEEGGGQSYEQYF.

The sample holds one count of this clone. The gene calls are TRBV7-2 and TRBJ2-7, with 9 bases that match TRBD2. V trimming: 0 bases; J trimming: 5 bases; junction bases outside the gene matches: 8. The CDR3 is made up of 16 amino acids. The germline gives CDR1 SGHTA, CDR2 FQGNSA. Here the CDR3 DNA reads TGTGCCAGCAGCTTAGCGCCTAGCGGGACGTTAGACGAGCAGTACTTC. Amino acid sequence: CASSLAPSGTLDEQYF.

The chain uses TRBV28 and TRBJ1-5; 8 bases match TRBD1. CDR1 MDHEN and CDR2 SYDVKM come from the germline V gene. This CDR3 contains 17 residues. V shed 4 bases, J shed 7 bases, and the junction held 15 bases outside the gene matches. In nucleotides, the CDR3 is TGTGCCAGCAGTTCCATACCCGGGACAGGAGAAAACCAGCCCCAGCATTTT. Translating gives CASSSIPGTGENQPQHF.

The chain recombines TRBV6-6 with TRBJ2-3; D perhaps matches TRBD1 (6 bases). V gave up 5 bases and J gave up 1 base, with 16 bases separating them. CDR1 MNHNY and CDR2 SVGAGI come from the germline V gene (reference sequence). The CDR3 length is 16 residues. This chain's CDR3 is CASSPGSGARTDTQYF. The CDR3 nucleotides are TGTGCCAGCAGTCCTGGCTCAGGGGCACGCACAGATACGCAGTATTTT.

The chain carries TRBV4-3 and TRBJ1-5, with 8 bases matching TRBD1. Germline V gene data show CDR1 as LGHNA and CDR2 as YSLEER. The J segment lost 3 bases and the V segment lost 1 base, leaving 2 bases of the junction unmatched. CDR3 size: 15 residues. CDR3 sequence: CASSQGTGNNQPQHF. In DNA form, the CDR3 reads TGCGCCAGCAGCCAAGGGACAGGGAACAATCAGCCCCAGCATTTT.

The chain has TRBV7-6 and TRBJ2-5; 8 bases match TRBD1. This CDR3 has 16 amino acids. After removal of 7 bases from V and 2 bases from J, the junction contained 12 bases not matched to a gene. CDR1 and CDR2 from the germline V gene are SGHVS and FNYEAQ. CDR3 in amino acids: CASTLDRAQGQETQYF. CDR3 bases: TGTGCCAGCACCCTGGACAGGGCACAGGGGCAAGAGACCCAGTACTTC.

This chain links TRBV18 with TRBJ2-1; 12 bases fit TRBD2. Trimming removed 3 bases from V and 9 bases from J; junction bases left unmatched: 3. This CDR3 has 14 amino acids. Per germline, CDR1 KGHSH and CDR2 LQKENI. The CDR3, as DNA: TGTGCCAGCTCACCGGGACTAGCGGGCTTTGAGCAGTTCTTC. It codes for CASSPGLAGFEQFF.

V is TRBV20-1 and J is TRBJ1-2; D is unclear. Germline CDR1 is DFQATT and CDR2 is SNEGSKA (reference sequence). This CDR3 contains 13 residues. The ends were cut back, 3 bases at V and 0 bases at J, with 8 bases in the middle. The chain's CDR3 is CSASWQANYGYTF. CDR3 coding DNA: TGCAGTGCTAGTTGGCAGGCTAACTATGGCTACACCTTC.

The chain employs TRBV5-1 and TRBJ1-3; D is unclear. The length of the CDR3 is 15 residues. V was clipped by 1 base and J by 4 bases, with 12 bases between them. CDR1 is SGHRS, CDR2 YFSETQ, per germline. CDR3 residues: CASSLHLELGNTIYF. In DNA, the CDR3 is TGCGCCAGCAGCTTGCACCTAGAGCTCGGAAACACCATATATTTT.

The chain is built from TRBV27 and TRBJ2-1; no clear D. With 5 bases removed from V and 7 bases from J, the gap between germline ends came to 21 bases. This CDR3 is built from 16 residues. Per germline, CDR1 MNHEY and CDR2 SMNVEV (reference sequence). CDR3 in DNA: TGTGCCAGCAGTCCTCCCCCGATACTTGCGAATAATGAGCAGTTCTTC. Translation: CASSPPPILANNEQFF.

The gene calls are TRBV5-1 and TRBJ2-2, with TRBD2 identical over 9 bases. This CDR3 has 14 residues. The V and J ends lost 5 bases and 5 bases, in that order; junction bases with no gene match: 4. The germline V gene has CDR1 SGHRS and CDR2 YFSETQ. Here the CDR3 DNA reads TGCGCCAGCAGGGCGGGAGGGGCGACCGGGGAGCTGTTTTTT. It specifies CASRAGGATGELFF.

The gene calls are TRBV2 and TRBJ1-4, with 7 positions matching TRBD1. CDR3 length: 14 amino acids. J lost 5 bases, V lost 4 bases, and 4 bases had no gene match. Germline V gene data show CDR1 as SNHLY and CDR2 as FYNNEI. This chain's CDR3 is CASSGGQPNEKLFF. CDR3 in DNA: TGTGCCAGCAGTGGGGGACAGCCGAATGAAAAACTGTTTTTT.

The chain joins TRBV6-2 or TRBV6-3 to TRBJ1-4; 7 positions match TRBD1. Germline V gene data show CDR1 as MNHEY and CDR2 as SVGEGT. The CDR3 has 14 residues. The J segment lost 8 bases and the V segment lost 6 bases, leaving 9 bases of the junction unmatched. The CDR3 DNA follows: TGTGCCAGCAGCCCAACAGGGGTGGGAGAAAAACTGTTTTTT. Translation: CASSPTGVGEKLFF.

The chain uses TRBV19 and TRBJ1-1, with unresolved D. The V end was cut by 6 bases, the J end by 1 base, with 9 bases between. Germline-derived CDR1 and CDR2 are LNHDA and SQIVND (reference sequence). The CDR3 spans 13 residues. CDR3 protein: CASSLPRNTEAFF. The CDR3, as DNA: TGTGCCAGTAGCTTACCTAGGAACACTGAAGCTTTCTTT.